Below, 18 T cell receptor beta chains from the same sample are listed, as sequenced in a study of cytomegalovirus exposure and HLA in healthy donors. The PCR had 60 Vbeta and 13 Jbeta primers. Repertoires were generated with immunoSEQ multiplex PCR, while TCRdb's copy carries only in-frame clones and drops some. The repertoire consists of roughly 250,000 clones, with about 80% occurring once and the leading ten covering 0.3%. Input material: PBMCs. These receptors were collected from a girl aged 2 to 10 in good health and CMV-seronegative.

About this clone: The sample holds other DNA sequences that translate to the same CDR3. This chain links TRBV5-1 with TRBJ2-7, with 7 positions matching TRBD1. Germline assignment: CDR1 SGHRS and CDR2 YFSETQ. V lost 1 base to trimming and J lost 4 bases; unmatched junction nucleotides: 5. The CDR3 contains 14 residues. CDR3 DNA sequence: TGCGCCAGCAGCTTGCGACAGGGAGCATACGAGCAGTACTTC. It is translated as CASSLRQGAYEQYF.

J is TRBJ2-3 and V is TRBV28; D not resolved. CDR3 length: 13 amino acids. V lost 3 bases to trimming and J lost 1 base, with 5 bases between them. In germline, CDR1 is MDHEN, CDR2 SYDVKM. The CDR3 sequence: CASSLARTDTQYF. CDR3 DNA: TGTGCCAGCAGTTTGGCACGCACAGATACGCAGTATTTT.

This chain links TRBV18 with TRBJ1-5; 9 positions match TRBD1. Germline trimming cut 4 bases from V and 5 bases from J; bases unmatched to any gene: 3. The germline V gene encodes CDR1 KGHSH and CDR2 LQKENI. This CDR3 has 14 residues. DNA for the CDR3: TGTGCCAGCTCACAGGACAGGGGATATCAGCCCCAGCATTTT. Translation: CASSQDRGYQPQHF. The whole variable domain, filled in from reference TRBV18 and TRBJ1-5, reads NAGVMQNPRHLVRRRGQEARLRCSPMKGHSHVYWYRQLPEEGLKFMVYLQKENIIDESGMPKERFSAEFPKEGPSILRIQQVVRGDSAAYFCASSQDRGYQPQHFGDGTRLSIL.

The chain is built from TRBV14 and TRBJ1-3; 8 positions match TRBD1. This CDR3 is 16 amino acids long. Germline CDR1 reads SGHDN; CDR2 reads FVKESK. J lost 0 bases, V lost 1 base, and 2 bases had no gene match. The CDR3 bases are TGTGCCAGCAGCCAAGGACAGGGGCTCTCTGGAAACACCATATATTTT. Its protein product is CASSQGQGLSGNTIYF.

This rearrangement joins TRBV5-1 to TRBJ2-1, with 7 positions matching TRBD1. J gave up 7 bases and V 4 bases, and 8 bases lay outside the gene matches. Per the germline V gene, CDR1 is SGHRS and CDR2 is YFSETQ. The CDR3 is made up of 14 amino acids. CDR3 coding DNA: TGCGCCAGCAGCCCAGACAGGGTCGCAAATGAGCAGTTCTTC. Protein: CASSPDRVANEQFF.

This chain joins TRBV7-2 and TRBJ2-7, with a weak D call TRBD2 (6 bases). This CDR3 comprises 15 residues. V was pared by 1 base and J by 1 base, with 11 bases between. Germline assignment: CDR1 SGHTA and CDR2 FQGNSA. CDR3 DNA sequence: TGTGCCAGCAGCTTAGAACTAGCTGTGTCCTACGAGCAGTACTTC. Its protein product is CASSLELAVSYEQYF.

The chain links TRBV5-6 to TRBJ2-7, with 7 positions matching TRBD1. Germline lookup yields CDR1 SGHDT and CDR2 YYEEEE. The V segment lost 0 bases and the J segment 2 bases; nucleotides outside the gene matches: 2. The CDR3 is 14 residues long. The DNA of the CDR3 is TGTGCCAGCAGCTTGGAAGGGGGCACCTACGAGCAGTACTTC. Its translation is CASSLEGGTYEQYF.

This chain joins TRBV28 and TRBJ2-7; 16 bases agree with TRBD2. J lost 4 bases, V lost 5 bases, and 11 bases had no gene match. The CDR3 is 18 amino acids. CDR1 and CDR2 (germline): MDHEN, SYDVKM. The CDR3 DNA is TGTGCCAGCAGTGTCCCGGGACTAGCGGGAGGGTTCCGTTACGAGCAGTACTTC. This encodes CASSVPGLAGGFRYEQYF.

This clone was seen only a few times. The chain employs TRBV5-4 and TRBJ1-6, with D possibly matching TRBD1 (6 bases). The CDR3 totals 13 residues. Germline V gives CDR1 SGHNT, CDR2 YYREEE (reference sequence). With 4 bases removed from V and 7 bases from J, the gap between germline ends came to 9 bases. The CDR3 reads CASSLDSNSPLHF. For the CDR3, the DNA is TGTGCCAGCAGCCTGGACAGCAATTCACCCCTCCACTTT.

V and J are TRBV7-8 and TRBJ2-3, with 8 bases aligning to TRBD2. Germline V gives CDR1 SGHVS, CDR2 FQNEAQ. The CDR3 is made up of 17 amino acids. V lost 0 bases, J lost 5 bases, and 10 bases stayed unmatched. The CDR3 DNA follows: TGTGCCAGCAGCTTAGCGCTAATCGGACTAGCCATAGATACGCAGTATTTT. Protein: CASSLALIGLAIDTQYF.

This rearrangement joins TRBV4-2 to TRBJ2-5, with 10 bases lining up with TRBD2. Unmatched junction bases numbered 9, after V lost 3 bases and J lost 2 bases. The CDR3 has 17 amino acids. Germline lookup yields CDR1 LGHNA and CDR2 YNFKEQ. CDR3 sequence (DNA): TGTGCCAGCAGCCACAAGCGGGGGGGCCACAGACAAGAGACCCAGTACTTC. Protein product: CASSHKRGGHRQETQYF.

This chain connects TRBV28 to TRBJ2-1; a possible D gene is TRBD1 (6 bases). Germline V lookup: CDR1 MDHEN, CDR2 SYDVKM. The CDR3 consists of 14 residues. Deletions cut 10 bases from V and 4 bases from J, with 17 bases between. In DNA form, the CDR3 reads TGTGCCACTGCCAACCCGGACAGTTACAATGAGCAGTTCTTC. Translation: CATANPDSYNEQFF.

This chain links TRBV29-1 with TRBJ2-5; D is perhaps TRBD2 (5 bases). CDR1 is SQVTM and CDR2 is ANQGSEA in the germline V gene. The CDR3 runs to 13 residues. V was clipped by 4 bases and J by 3 bases, with 12 bases between them. The CDR3 loop reads CSVGGSQKETQYF. CDR3 bases: TGCAGCGTTGGTGGGAGCCAGAAAGAGACCCAGTACTTC.

This clone has only one observation. This chain joins TRBV7-8 and TRBJ2-4, with 11 bases lining up with TRBD2. The CDR3 runs 19 residues. The germline CDR1 and CDR2 sequences are SGHVS and FQNEAQ. V was pared by 1 base and J by 3 bases, with 11 bases of the junction left unmatched. The CDR3 nucleotides read TGTGCCAGCAGCTTAGATTCGCCCCCGGGACTAGCGGTCAAAAACATTCAGTACTTC. Its protein is CASSLDSPPGLAVKNIQYF. Looking up the rest from reference TRBV7-8 and TRBJ2-4 gives the full variable domain: GAGVSQSPRYKVAKRGQDVALRCDPISGHVSLFWYQQALGQGPEFLTYFQNEAQLDKSGLPSDRFFAERPEGSVSTLKIQRTQQEDSAVYLCASSLDSPPGLAVKNIQYFGAGTRLSVL.

The CDR3 region is CASSRAQGSSYEQYF. The DNA of the CDR3 is TGTGCCAGTAGTAGGGCACAGGGGAGCTCCTACGAGCAGTACTTC. The chain joins TRBV19 to TRBJ2-7; TRBD1 matches 7 bases. Germline V gene sequence: CDR1 LNHDA, CDR2 SQIVND (reference sequence). Trimming cost V 4 bases and J 0 bases; bases outside gene matches: 6. The CDR3 contains 15 residues.

The chain combines TRBV4-1 with TRBJ1-2; possible D gene TRBD1, 5 bases. Germline V gene lookup returns CDR1 MGHRA and CDR2 YSYEKL. The CDR3 spans 14 residues. Between the trimmed V and J ends, which lost 1 base and 3 bases, there was a span of 9 bases. The CDR3 region has the DNA TGCGCCAGCAGCCAAGTACCGGGGGACTATGGCTACACCTTC. Protein: CASSQVPGDYGYTF.

The rearrangement uses TRBV4-2 and TRBJ2-7; D not certain. Germline CDR1 reads LGHNA; CDR2 reads YNFKEQ. The length of the CDR3 is 16 residues. V gave up 4 bases and J gave up 3 bases, with 19 bases separating them. The CDR3 coding sequence is TGTGCCAGCAGCCGCACATCCAGCCGGAGTCTCTACGAGCAGTACTTC. It encodes CASSRTSSRSLYEQYF.

This rearrangement joins TRBV5-4 to TRBJ1-2, with D tentatively TRBD1 (5 bases). CDR1 is SGHNT and CDR2 is YYREEE in the germline V gene (reference sequence). The V end lost 4 bases, the J end lost 5 bases, and 18 bases lay between the germline ends. This CDR3 is built from 15 residues. In nucleotides, the CDR3 is TGTGCCAGCAGCCCCTTGGGAACAGGAGGGTATGGCTACACCTTC. Its protein product is CASSPLGTGGYGYTF.